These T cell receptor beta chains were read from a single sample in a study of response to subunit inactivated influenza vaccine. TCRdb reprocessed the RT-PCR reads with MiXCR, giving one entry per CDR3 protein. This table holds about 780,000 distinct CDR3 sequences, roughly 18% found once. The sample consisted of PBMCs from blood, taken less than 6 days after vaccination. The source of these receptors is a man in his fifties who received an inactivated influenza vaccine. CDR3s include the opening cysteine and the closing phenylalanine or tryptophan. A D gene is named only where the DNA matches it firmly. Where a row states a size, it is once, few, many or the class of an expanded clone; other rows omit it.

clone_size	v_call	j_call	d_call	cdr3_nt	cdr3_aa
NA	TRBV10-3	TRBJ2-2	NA	TGTGCCATCAGTGGACTAACCGGGGAGCTGTTTTTT	CAISGLTGELFF
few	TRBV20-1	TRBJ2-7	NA	TGCAGTGCTTCGACTCGGACCTCCTACGAGCAGTACTTC	CSASTRTSYEQYF
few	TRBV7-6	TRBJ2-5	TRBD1	TGTGCCAGCATCAAGACAGGGACGTACCAAGAGACCCAGTACTTC	CASIKTGTYQETQYF
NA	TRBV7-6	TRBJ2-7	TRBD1	TGTGCCAGCAGCTTGCGTGCCCCGGGACAGGGGGCCTACGAGCAGTACTTC	CASSLRAPGQGAYEQYF
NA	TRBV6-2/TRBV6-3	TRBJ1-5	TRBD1	TGTGCCAGCAGTCCGACCCCGCGGGACAGCTGGCCCCAGCATTTT	CASSPTPRDSWPQHF
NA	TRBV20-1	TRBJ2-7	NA	TGCAGTGCACAAAGTTCGCCTAACGAGCAGTACTTC	CSAQSSPNEQYF
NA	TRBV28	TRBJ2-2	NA	TGTGCCAGCGGAAAAGGGGGTGCACCGAACACCGGGGAGCTGTTTTTT	CASGKGGAPNTGELFF
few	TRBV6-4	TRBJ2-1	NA	TGTGCCAGCAAAGCGGGCTTAGACTACAATGAGCAGTTCTTC	CASKAGLDYNEQFF
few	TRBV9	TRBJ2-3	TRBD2	TGTGCCAGCAGCCCGCGCGGGGGGACTGACTGGTCAGATACGCAGTATTTT	CASSPRGGTDWSDTQYF
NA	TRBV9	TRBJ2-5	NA	TGTGCCAGCAGCGTAGAGGTGGTAGCGGAGACCCAGTACTTC	CASSVEVVAETQYF
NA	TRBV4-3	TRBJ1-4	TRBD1	TGCGCCAGCAGCCAGGCCCAGGACAGGGGAAATGAAAAACTGTTTTTT	CASSQAQDRGNEKLFF
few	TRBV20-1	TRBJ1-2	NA	TGCAGTGCTAAGGCAGGGGCTAACTATGGCTACACCTTC	CSAKAGANYGYTF
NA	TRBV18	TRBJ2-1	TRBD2	TGTGCCAGCTCCCGTACACTAGCGGGAGAAGTCAATGAGCAGTTCTTC	CASSRTLAGEVNEQFF
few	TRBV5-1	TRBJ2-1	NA	TGCGCCAGCAGCTTGGAGGGGACCCACTCCTACAATGAGCAGTTCTTC	CASSLEGTHSYNEQFF
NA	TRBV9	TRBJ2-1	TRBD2	TGTGCCAGCAGCGCCGGACTAGCGGAGTCTAATGAGCAGTTCTTC	CASSAGLAESNEQFF
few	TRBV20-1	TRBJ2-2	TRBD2	TGCAGTGCTAGAGATCAGGGTCTAGCGGGGGGGCCATCCGGGGAGCTGTTTTTT	CSARDQGLAGGPSGELFF
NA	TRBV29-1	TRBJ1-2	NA	TGCAGCGTTGGTAACAGGGATGGAAGTGGCTACACCTTC	CSVGNRDGSGYTF
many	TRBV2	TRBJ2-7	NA	TGTGCCACCTCGATAGCCTACGAGCAGTACTTC	CATSIAYEQYF
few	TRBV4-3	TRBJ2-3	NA	TGCGCCAGCAGCCAAGAAGGAGTCGGGCTCGGTGGCACAGATACGCAGTATTTT	CASSQEGVGLGGTDTQYF
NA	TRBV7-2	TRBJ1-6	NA	TGTGCCAGCAGCTCAAGATCCAGGGATAGTTCACCCCTCCACTTT	CASSSRSRDSSPLHF
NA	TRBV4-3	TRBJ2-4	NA	TGCGCCAGCAGCCAAGAGGCGAAGACATCGGTCAACATTCAGTACTTC	CASSQEAKTSVNIQYF
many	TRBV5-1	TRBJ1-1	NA	TGCGCCAGCAGTACCCAGGGAGGGGTGAACACTGAAGCTTTCTTT	CASSTQGGVNTEAFF
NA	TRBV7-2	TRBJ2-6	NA	TGTGCCAGCAGCATCGACAGCTCTGGGGCCAACGTCCTGACTTTC	CASSIDSSGANVLTF
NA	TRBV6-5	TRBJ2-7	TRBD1	TGTGCCAGCAGTTACCGACAGGGATACTACGAGCAGTACTTC	CASSYRQGYYEQYF
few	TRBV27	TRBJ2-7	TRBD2	TGTGCCAGCAGCCTAGCGGGGACTGACGAACAGTACTTC	CASSLAGTDEQYF
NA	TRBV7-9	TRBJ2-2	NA	TGTGCCAGCAGCTTAGTAAGATTGAACACCGGGGAGCTGTTTTTT	CASSLVRLNTGELFF
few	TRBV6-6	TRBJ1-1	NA	TGTGCCACCGCCGCGGTGGGTACTGAAGCTTTCTTT	CATAAVGTEAFF
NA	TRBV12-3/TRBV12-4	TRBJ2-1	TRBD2	TGTGCCAGCACCGTAGCGGGAACACTCTACAATGAGCAGTTCTTC	CASTVAGTLYNEQFF
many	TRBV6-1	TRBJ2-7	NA	TGTGCCAGCAGTGGAGGAGATTACGACGAGCAGTACTTC	CASSGGDYDEQYF
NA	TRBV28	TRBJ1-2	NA	TGTGCCAGCAGTCCGAGGAACTATGGCTACACCTTC	CASSPRNYGYTF
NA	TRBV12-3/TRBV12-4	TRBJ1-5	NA	TGTGCCAGCAGTTTAGAGACCCCGAGCCAGCCCCAGCATTTT	CASSLETPSQPQHF
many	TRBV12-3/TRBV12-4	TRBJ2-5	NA	TGTGCCAGCAGTTTCACCCCCTCGGTTGAGACCCAGTACTTC	CASSFTPSVETQYF